The clone carrying this TCR beta chain has a single count. The sample comes from a study of Ad26.COV2.S vaccination and SARS-CoV-2 variants. The V gene's germline CDR1 is KGHSH and CDR2 LQKENI. This CDR3 is built from 15 residues. V trimming: 3 bases; J trimming: 4 bases; junction bases outside the gene matches: 8. The table came from immunoSEQ multiplex PCR; TCRdb's copy has only in-frame clones and leaves some out. The repertoire has approximately 400,000 clones, 70% to 90% of them found once; the top ten carry around 3.3%. Described treatment: around 19 received Ad26.COV2.S at low or high dose, single or two shots; roughly 5 received placebo; per-sample allocation not given. Samples analyzed were those drawn on day 63 after the first vaccine or placebo injection.

This sequence joins TRBV18 and TRBJ2-5; 7 bases map to TRBD1. The material was peripheral blood, obtained in a trial of Ad26.COV2.S vaccine versus placebo. The clonotype comes from a person between 18 and 59 years old who received the Ad26.COV2.S COVID-19 vaccine or a placebo. This CDR3 is CASSPRTGEIETQYF. The CDR3 DNA follows: TGTGCCAGCTCACCCCGGACAGGAGAGATAGAGACCCAGTACTTC.